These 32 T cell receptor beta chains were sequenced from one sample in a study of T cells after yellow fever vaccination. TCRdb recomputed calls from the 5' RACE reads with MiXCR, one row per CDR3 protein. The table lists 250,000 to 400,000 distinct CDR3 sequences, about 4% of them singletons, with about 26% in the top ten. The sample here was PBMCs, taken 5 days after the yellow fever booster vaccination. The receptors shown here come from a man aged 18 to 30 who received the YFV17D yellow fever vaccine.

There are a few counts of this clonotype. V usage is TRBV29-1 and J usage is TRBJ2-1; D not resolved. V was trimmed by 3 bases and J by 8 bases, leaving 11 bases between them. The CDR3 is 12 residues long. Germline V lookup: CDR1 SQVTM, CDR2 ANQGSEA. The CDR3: CSVEAVGDEQFF. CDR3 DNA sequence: TGCAGCGTTGAGGCGGTCGGCGATGAGCAGTTCTTC.

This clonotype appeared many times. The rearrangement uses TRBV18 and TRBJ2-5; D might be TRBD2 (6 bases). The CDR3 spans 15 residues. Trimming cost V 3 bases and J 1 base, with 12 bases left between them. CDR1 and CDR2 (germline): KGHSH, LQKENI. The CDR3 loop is CASSPPGTAQETQYF. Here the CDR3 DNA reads TGTGCCAGCTCACCTCCTGGGACTGCCCAAGAGACCCAGTACTTC.

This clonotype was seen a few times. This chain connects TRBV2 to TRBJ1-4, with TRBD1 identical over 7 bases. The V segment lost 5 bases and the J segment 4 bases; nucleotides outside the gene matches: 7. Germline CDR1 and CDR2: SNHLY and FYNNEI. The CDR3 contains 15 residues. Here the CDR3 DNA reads TGTGCCAGCAGTAATAACAGGGGCCATAATGAAAAACTGTTTTTT. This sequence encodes CASSNNRGHNEKLFF.

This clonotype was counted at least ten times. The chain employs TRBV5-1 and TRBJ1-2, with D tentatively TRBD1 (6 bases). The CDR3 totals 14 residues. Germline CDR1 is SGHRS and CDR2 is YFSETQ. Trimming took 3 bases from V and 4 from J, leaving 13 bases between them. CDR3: CASSSQGTFYGYTF. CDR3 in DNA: TGCGCCAGCAGCTCCCAGGGGACCTTCTATGGCTACACCTTC.

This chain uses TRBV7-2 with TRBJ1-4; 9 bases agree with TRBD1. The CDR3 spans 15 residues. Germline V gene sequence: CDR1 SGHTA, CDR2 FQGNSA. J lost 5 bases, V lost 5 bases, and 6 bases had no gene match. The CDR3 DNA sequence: TGTGCCAGCAGCGCGTTCGGACAGGGGAATGAAAAACTGTTTTTT. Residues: CASSAFGQGNEKLFF.

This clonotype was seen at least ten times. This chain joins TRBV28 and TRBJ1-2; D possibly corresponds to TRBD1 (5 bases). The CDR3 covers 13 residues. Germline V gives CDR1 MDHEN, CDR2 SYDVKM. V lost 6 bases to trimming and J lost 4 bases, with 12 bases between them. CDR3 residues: CASRGTATYGYTF. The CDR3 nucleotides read TGTGCCAGCAGAGGGACGGCTACCTATGGCTACACCTTC.

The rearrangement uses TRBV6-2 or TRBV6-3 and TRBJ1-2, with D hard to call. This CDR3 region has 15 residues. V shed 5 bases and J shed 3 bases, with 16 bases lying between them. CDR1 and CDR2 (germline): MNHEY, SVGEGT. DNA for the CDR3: TGTGCCAGCAGTGACAACCTCCTAAGGGACTATGGCTACACCTTC. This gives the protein CASSDNLLRDYGYTF.

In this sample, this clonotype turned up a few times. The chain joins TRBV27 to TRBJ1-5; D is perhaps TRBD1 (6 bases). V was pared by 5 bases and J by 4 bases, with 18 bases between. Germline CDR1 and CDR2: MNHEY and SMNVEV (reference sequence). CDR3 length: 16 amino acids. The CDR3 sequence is CASSPDSQGGNQPQHF. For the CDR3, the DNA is TGTGCCAGCAGTCCCGACTCACAGGGAGGGAATCAGCCCCAGCATTTT.

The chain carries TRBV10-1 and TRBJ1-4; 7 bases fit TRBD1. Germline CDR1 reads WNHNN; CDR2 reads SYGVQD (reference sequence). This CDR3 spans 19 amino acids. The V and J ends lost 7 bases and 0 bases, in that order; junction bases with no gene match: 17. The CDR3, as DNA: TGCGCCAGCATTCGAAAACCGGGACAGCTCGACTCAACTAATGAAAAACTGTTTTTT. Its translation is CASIRKPGQLDSTNEKLFF.

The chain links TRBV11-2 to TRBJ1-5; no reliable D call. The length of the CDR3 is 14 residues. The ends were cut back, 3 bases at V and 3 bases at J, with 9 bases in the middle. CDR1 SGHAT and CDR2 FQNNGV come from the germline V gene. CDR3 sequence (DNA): TGTGCCAGCAGCTTTGGACCGTCCAATCAGCCCCAGCATTTT. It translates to CASSFGPSNQPQHF. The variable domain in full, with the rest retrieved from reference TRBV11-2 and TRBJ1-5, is EAGVAQSPRYKIIEKRQSVAFWCNPISGHATLYWYQQILGQGPKLLIQFQNNGVVDDSQLPKDRFSAERLKGVDSTLKIQPAKLEDSAVYLCASSFGPSNQPQHFGDGTRLSIL.

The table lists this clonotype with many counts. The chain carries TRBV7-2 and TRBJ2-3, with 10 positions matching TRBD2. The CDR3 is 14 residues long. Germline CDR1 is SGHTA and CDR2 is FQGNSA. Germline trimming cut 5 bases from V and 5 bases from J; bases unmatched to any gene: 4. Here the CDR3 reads CASSSGGAQDTQYF. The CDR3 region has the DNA TGTGCCAGCAGCAGCGGGGGGGCACAAGATACGCAGTATTTT.

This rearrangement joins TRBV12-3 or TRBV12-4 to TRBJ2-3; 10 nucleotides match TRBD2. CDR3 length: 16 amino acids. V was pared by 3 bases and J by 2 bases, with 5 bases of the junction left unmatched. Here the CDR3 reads CASSFQTSGFTDTQYF. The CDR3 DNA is TGTGCCAGCAGTTTTCAGACTAGCGGGTTCACAGATACGCAGTATTTT.

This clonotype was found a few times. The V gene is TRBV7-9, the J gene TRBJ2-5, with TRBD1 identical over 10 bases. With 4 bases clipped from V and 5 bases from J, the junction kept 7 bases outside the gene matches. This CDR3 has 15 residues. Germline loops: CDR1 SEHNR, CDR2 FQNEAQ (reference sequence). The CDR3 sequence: CASSSRQGARETQYF. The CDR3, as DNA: TGTGCCAGCAGCTCGCGACAGGGGGCGAGGGAGACCCAGTACTTC.

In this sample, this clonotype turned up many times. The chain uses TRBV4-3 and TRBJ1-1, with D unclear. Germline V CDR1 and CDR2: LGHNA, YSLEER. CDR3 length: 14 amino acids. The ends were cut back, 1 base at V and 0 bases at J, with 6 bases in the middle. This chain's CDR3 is CASSQAPMNTEAFF. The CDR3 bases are TGCGCCAGCAGCCAAGCACCGATGAACACTGAAGCTTTCTTT.

CDR3 DNA sequence: TGTGCCAGCAGTTTGATCTACGAGCAGTACTTC. As protein: CASSLIYEQYF. The V and J genes are TRBV6-6 and TRBJ2-7; no clear D gene. Trimming pared 4 bases from V and 3 bases from J, leaving 4 bases between. This CDR3 has 11 amino acids. In germline, CDR1 is MNHNY, CDR2 SVGAGI (reference sequence).

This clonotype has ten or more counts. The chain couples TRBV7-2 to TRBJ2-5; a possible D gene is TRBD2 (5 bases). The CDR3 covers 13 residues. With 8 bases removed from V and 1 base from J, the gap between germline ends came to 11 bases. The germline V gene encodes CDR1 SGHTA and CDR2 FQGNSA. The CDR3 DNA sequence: TGTGCCAGCGGTCGAGGGTCCCAAGAGACCCAGTACTTC. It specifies CASGRGSQETQYF. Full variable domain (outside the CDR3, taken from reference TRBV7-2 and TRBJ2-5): GAGVSQSPSNKVTEKGKDVELRCDPISGHTALYWYRQSLGQGLEFLIYFQGNSAPDKSGLPSDRFSAERTGGSVSTLTIQRTQQEDSAVYLCASGRGSQETQYFGPGTRLLVL.

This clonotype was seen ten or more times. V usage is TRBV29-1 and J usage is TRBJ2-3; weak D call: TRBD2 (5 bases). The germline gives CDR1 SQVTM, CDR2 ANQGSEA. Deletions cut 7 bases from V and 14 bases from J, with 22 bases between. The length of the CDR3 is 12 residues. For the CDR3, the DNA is TGCAGCGCCCAGCCTCGGGGATTCGCTACGTATTTT. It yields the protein CSAQPRGFATYF.

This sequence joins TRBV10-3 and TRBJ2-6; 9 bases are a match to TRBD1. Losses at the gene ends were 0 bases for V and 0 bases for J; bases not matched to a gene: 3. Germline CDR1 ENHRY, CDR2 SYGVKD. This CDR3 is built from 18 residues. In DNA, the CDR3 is TGTGCCATCAGTGAGTCGGGGACAGGGATCTCTGGGGCCAACGTCCTGACTTTC. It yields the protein CAISESGTGISGANVLTF.

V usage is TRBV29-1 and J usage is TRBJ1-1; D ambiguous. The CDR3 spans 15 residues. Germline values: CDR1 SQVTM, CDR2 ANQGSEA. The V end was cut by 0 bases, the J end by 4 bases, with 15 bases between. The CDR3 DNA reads TGCAGCGTTGAAGAAAGCGGGATTGTGGCCACTGAAGCTTTCTTT. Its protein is CSVEESGIVATEAFF.

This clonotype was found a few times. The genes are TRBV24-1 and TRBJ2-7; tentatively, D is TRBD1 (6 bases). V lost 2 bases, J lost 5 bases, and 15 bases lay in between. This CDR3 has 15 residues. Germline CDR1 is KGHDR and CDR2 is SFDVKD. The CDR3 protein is CATSDWGHQWDEQYV. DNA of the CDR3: TGTGCCACCAGTGATTGGGGACACCAATGGGACGAGCAGTACGTC.

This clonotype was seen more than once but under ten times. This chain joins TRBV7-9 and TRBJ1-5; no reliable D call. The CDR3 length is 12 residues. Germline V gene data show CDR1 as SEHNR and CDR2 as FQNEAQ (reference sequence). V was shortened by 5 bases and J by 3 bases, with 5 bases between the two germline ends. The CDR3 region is CASSQFNQPQHF. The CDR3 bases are TGTGCCAGCAGCCAATTCAATCAGCCCCAGCATTTT.

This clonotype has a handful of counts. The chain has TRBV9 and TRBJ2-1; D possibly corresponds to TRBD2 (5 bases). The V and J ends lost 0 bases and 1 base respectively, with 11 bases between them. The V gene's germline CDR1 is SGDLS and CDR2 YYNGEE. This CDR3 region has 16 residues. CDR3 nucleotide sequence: TGTGCCAGCAGCGTAGTCGGAGGTGCGTCCTACAATGAGCAGTTCTTC. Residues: CASSVVGGASYNEQFF. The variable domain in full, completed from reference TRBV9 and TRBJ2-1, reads DSGVTQTPKHLITATGQRVTLRCSPRSGDLSVYWYQQSLDQGLQFLIQYYNGEERAKGNILERFSAQQFPDLHSELNLSSLELGDSALYFCASSVVGGASYNEQFFGPGTRLTVL.

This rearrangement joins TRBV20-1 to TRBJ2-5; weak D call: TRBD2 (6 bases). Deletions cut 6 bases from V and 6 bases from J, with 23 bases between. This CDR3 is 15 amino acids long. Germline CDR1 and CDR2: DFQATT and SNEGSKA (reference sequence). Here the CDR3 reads CSAVPGELVRKTQYF. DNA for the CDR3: TGCAGTGCCGTTCCGGGGGAGTTGGTTAGGAAGACCCAGTACTTC.

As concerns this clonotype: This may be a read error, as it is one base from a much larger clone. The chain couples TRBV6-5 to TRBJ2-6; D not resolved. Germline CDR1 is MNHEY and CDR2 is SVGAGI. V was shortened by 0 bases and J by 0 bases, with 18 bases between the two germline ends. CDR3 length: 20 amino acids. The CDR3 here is CASSYSDIRLVGSGANVLTF. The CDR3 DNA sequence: TGTGCCAGCAGTTACTCCGATATTAGGCTAGTTGGCTCTGGGGCCAACGTCCTGACTTTC.

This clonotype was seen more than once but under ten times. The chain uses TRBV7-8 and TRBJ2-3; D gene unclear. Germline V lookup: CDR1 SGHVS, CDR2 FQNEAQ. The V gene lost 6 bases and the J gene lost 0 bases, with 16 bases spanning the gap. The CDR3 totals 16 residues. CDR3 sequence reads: CASRRLGFSSTDTQYF. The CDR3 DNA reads TGTGCCAGCAGGCGGCTCGGATTTTCTAGCACAGATACGCAGTATTTT.

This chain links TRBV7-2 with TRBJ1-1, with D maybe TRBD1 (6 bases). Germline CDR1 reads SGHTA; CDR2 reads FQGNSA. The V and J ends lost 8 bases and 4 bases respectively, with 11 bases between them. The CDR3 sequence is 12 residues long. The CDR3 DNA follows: TGTGCCAGCGGGGGGCGCATCACTGAAGCTTTCTTT. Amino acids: CASGGRITEAFF.

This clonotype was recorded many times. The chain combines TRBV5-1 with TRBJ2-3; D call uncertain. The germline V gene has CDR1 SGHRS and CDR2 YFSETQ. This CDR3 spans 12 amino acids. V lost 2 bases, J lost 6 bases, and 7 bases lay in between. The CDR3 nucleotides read TGCGCCAGCAGCTTCATGGCTGATACGCAGTATTTT. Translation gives CASSFMADTQYF.

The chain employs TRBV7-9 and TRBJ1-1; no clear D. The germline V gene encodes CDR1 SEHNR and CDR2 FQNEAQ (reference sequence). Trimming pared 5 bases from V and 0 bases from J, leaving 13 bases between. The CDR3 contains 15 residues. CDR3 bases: TGTGCCAGCAGCCAAACCTCTGGACTGAACACTGAAGCTTTCTTT. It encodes CASSQTSGLNTEAFF.

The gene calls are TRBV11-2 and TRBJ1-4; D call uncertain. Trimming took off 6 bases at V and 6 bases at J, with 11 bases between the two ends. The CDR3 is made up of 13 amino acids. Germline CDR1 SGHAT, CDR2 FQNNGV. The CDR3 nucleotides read TGTGCCAGCAGAAAAGAAACGGATGAAAAACTGTTTTTT. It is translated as CASRKETDEKLFF.

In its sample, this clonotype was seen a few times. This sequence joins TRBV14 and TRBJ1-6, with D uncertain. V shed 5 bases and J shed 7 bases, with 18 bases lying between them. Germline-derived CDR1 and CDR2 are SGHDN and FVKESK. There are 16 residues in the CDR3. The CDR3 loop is CASSFLPPSGNSPLHF. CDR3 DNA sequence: TGTGCCAGCAGCTTCCTTCCTCCCTCGGGAAATTCACCCCTCCACTTT. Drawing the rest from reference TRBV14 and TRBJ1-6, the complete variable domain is EAGVTQFPSHSVIEKGQTVTLRCDPISGHDNLYWYRRVMGKEIKFLLHFVKESKQDESGMPNNRFLAERTGGTYSTLKVQPAELEDSGVYFCASSFLPPSGNSPLHFGNGTRLTVT.

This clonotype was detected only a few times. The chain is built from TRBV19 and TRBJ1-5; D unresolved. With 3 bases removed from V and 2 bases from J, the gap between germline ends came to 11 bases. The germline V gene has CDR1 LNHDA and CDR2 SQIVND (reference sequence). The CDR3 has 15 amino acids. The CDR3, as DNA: TGTGCCAGTAGTATCGAGGGATGGGGCAATCAGCCCCAGCATTTT. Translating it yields CASSIEGWGNQPQHF.

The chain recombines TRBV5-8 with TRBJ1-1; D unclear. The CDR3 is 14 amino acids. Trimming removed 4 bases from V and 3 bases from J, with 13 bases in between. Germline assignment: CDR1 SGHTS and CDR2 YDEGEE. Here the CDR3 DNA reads TGTGCCAGCAGCCTACGGCTATGGTACACTGAAGCTTTCTTT. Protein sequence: CASSLRLWYTEAFF. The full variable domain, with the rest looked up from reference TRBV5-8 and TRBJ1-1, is EAGVTQSPTHLIKTRGQQATLRCSPISGHTSVYWYQQALGLGLQFLLWYDEGEERNRGNFPPRFSGRQFPNYSSELNVNALELEDSALYLCASSLRLWYTEAFFGQGTRLTVV.